These 30 T cell receptor beta chains were sequenced from one sample in a study of identical twins. Via MiXCR, TCRdb re-called the 5' RACE reads, giving one row per CDR3 protein. Here the sample spans nearly 200,000 distinct CDR3 sequences, approximately 15% being singletons. This same sample was also part of a study on T cells expressing NK-cell markers.

The sample was CD8+ T cells sorted from blood. These receptors came from a woman under 30 in good health.

J is TRBJ2-4 and V is TRBV29-1; D is uncertain. The CDR3 loop spans 14 amino acids. V was trimmed by 6 bases and J by 2 bases, leaving 14 bases between them. CDR1 and CDR2 from the germline V gene are SQVTM and ANQGSEA. The CDR3 reads CSVGSQSSKNIQYF. The CDR3 nucleotides are TGCAGCGTAGGCTCCCAGTCTTCCAAAAACATTCAGTACTTC. The full variable domain, its missing parts supplied by reference TRBV29-1 and TRBJ2-4, is SAVISQKPSRDICQRGTSLTIQCQVDSQVTMMFWYRQQPGQSLTLIATANQGSEATYESGFVIDKFPISRPNLTFSTLTVSNMSPEDSSIYLCSVGSQSSKNIQYFGAGTRLSVL.

Written as DNA, the CDR3 is TGTGCCAGCAGCCAAGGCGACGGGGATGAGCAGTTCTTC. Its translation is CASSQGDGDEQFF. The genes are TRBV3-1 and TRBJ2-1; TRBD2 might be the D (5 bases). V was trimmed by 1 base and J by 8 bases, leaving 9 bases between them. CDR1 is LGHDT, CDR2 YNNKEL, per germline (reference sequence). The CDR3 has 13 residues.

The table lists this clonotype with a few counts. The chain is built from TRBV7-9 and TRBJ2-3; tentative D call: TRBD2 (5 bases). The CDR3 runs to 12 residues. The V end lost 3 bases, the J end lost 9 bases, and 10 bases lay between the germline ends. Germline-derived CDR1 and CDR2 are SEHNR and FQNEAQ (reference sequence). The CDR3 nucleotides are TGTGCCAGCAGCTTTCCTAAGCGGACGCAGTATTTT. Amino acid sequence: CASSFPKRTQYF.

This chain connects TRBV5-6 to TRBJ2-3, with 8 bases that match TRBD2. The CDR3 totals 17 residues. Unmatched junction bases numbered 18, after V lost 4 bases and J lost 8 bases. Germline CDR1 is SGHDT and CDR2 is YYEEEE. The CDR3 DNA sequence: TGTGCCAGCAGCGCACCCCTAGCGGGCGCGGCCGGGAGTACGCAGTATTTT. It is translated as CASSAPLAGAAGSTQYF.

This clonotype was seen a few times. The rearrangement uses TRBV20-1 and TRBJ2-7, with 7 nucleotides matching TRBD2. Germline V gene data show CDR1 as DFQATT and CDR2 as SNEGSKA (reference sequence). The V gene end was trimmed by 6 bases and the J gene end by 2 bases; junction bases not matched to a gene: 16. The CDR3 is 16 amino acids. CDR3 coding DNA: TGCAGTGCCTTACCCACCCCAGGGACTATTCCCTACGAGCAGTACTTC. Protein product: CSALPTPGTIPYEQYF.

This clonotype showed up many times. The rearrangement uses TRBV7-2 and TRBJ2-1; TRBD2 agrees at 7 bases. The ends lost 6 bases at V and 0 bases at J; junction bases unmatched: 5. Per germline, CDR1 SGHTA and CDR2 FQGNSA. This CDR3 region has 15 residues. The CDR3 coding sequence is TGTGCCAGCAGTCGCGGGAGATACTCCTACAATGAGCAGTTCTTC. Translating it yields CASSRGRYSYNEQFF.

J is TRBJ2-7 and V is TRBV20-1; tentative D call: TRBD2 (5 bases). Germline-derived CDR1 and CDR2 are DFQATT and SNEGSKA (reference sequence). The V gene lost 0 bases and the J gene lost 5 bases, with 17 bases spanning the gap. The CDR3 has 15 amino acids. CDR3 nucleotides: TGCAGTGCTAGAGAGCTGAGCGGTGAGACCAACGAGCAGTACTTC. It translates to CSARELSGETNEQYF.

This clonotype was seen a handful of times. The chain uses TRBV6-5 and TRBJ2-7; TRBD1 might be the D (6 bases). The germline V gene has CDR1 MNHEY and CDR2 SVGAGI. The CDR3 is 14 amino acids. The ends were cut back, 4 bases at V and 4 bases at J, with 14 bases in the middle. The CDR3 DNA follows: TGTGCCAGCAGTTTAGGGGGTCCAGGATACGAGCAGTACTTC. Its translation: CASSLGGPGYEQYF.

This clonotype was observed at least ten times. The chain recombines TRBV20-1 with TRBJ2-3; 8 bases map to TRBD2. The CDR3 is made up of 15 amino acids. With 1 base clipped from V and 0 bases from J, the junction kept 3 bases outside the gene matches. Germline loops: CDR1 DFQATT, CDR2 SNEGSKA (reference sequence). DNA of the CDR3: TGCAGTGCTAGAGGATCGGGAGGGAGCACAGATACGCAGTATTTT. It encodes CSARGSGGSTDTQYF.

This clonotype has more than one count but fewer than ten. The chain employs TRBV14 and TRBJ2-3, with D uncertain. The V end was cut by 5 bases, the J end by 6 bases, with 9 bases between. CDR1 and CDR2 from the germline V gene are SGHDN and FVKESK. The CDR3 length is 12 residues. For the CDR3, the DNA is TGTGCCAGCAGCGTTCTGTCCGATACGCAGTATTTT. This sequence encodes CASSVLSDTQYF.

This clonotype was observed many times. The chain is built from TRBV27 and TRBJ2-3, with D maybe TRBD2 (5 bases). The CDR3 sequence is 15 residues long. In germline, CDR1 is MNHEY, CDR2 SMNVEV (reference sequence). The V end was cut by 3 bases, the J end by 0 bases, with 10 bases between. The CDR3 sequence: CASSLRARSTDTQYF. DNA for the CDR3: TGTGCCAGCAGTTTGAGGGCCCGGAGCACAGATACGCAGTATTTT.

This clonotype was observed a handful of times. This chain joins TRBV10-3 and TRBJ1-2; no definite D call. The germline V gene encodes CDR1 ENHRY and CDR2 SYGVKD. The CDR3 is 14 amino acids. Between the trimmed V and J ends, which lost 2 bases and 3 bases, there was a span of 10 bases. This CDR3 reads CAISEGAQDYGYTF. The CDR3 coding sequence is TGTGCCATCAGTGAGGGCGCCCAGGACTATGGCTACACCTTC.

This clonotype was recorded a few times. Here the CDR3 reads CASSGGTGNIYEQYF. CDR3 bases: TGTGCCAGCTCGGGGGGGACAGGGAACATCTACGAGCAGTACTTC. The chain links TRBV18 to TRBJ2-7; TRBD1 aligns across 9 bases. The V gene's germline CDR1 is KGHSH and CDR2 LQKENI. The CDR3 totals 15 residues. Germline trimming cut 6 bases from V and 3 bases from J; bases unmatched to any gene: 9.

The gene calls are TRBV2 and TRBJ2-2, with D uncertain. This CDR3 is 12 amino acids long. Trimming took 7 bases from V and 6 from J, leaving 9 bases between them. Germline V gene data show CDR1 as SNHLY and CDR2 as FYNNEI. CDR3 residues: CASTFFPGELFF. The CDR3 DNA reads TGTGCCAGCACCTTCTTTCCCGGGGAGCTGTTTTTT.

J is TRBJ1-1 and V is TRBV19; maybe TRBD1 (6 bases). CDR3 length: 14 residues. Per the germline V gene, CDR1 is LNHDA and CDR2 is SQIVND (reference sequence). Trimming stripped 9 bases from V and 3 bases from J, with 17 bases between. DNA for the CDR3: TGTGCCAGCAGGATTGAGGGGGGGTACACTGAAGCTTTCTTT. Translating gives CASRIEGGYTEAFF.

This clonotype was detected a few times. This sequence joins TRBV27 and TRBJ2-2, with D tentatively TRBD1 or TRBD2 (6 bases each). From germline, CDR1 is MNHEY and CDR2 SMNVEV (reference sequence). V was shortened by 1 base and J by 1 base, with 10 bases between the two germline ends. This CDR3 has 16 residues. CDR3 residues: CASSLLGGENTGELFF. Written as DNA, the CDR3 is TGTGCCAGCAGTTTATTGGGGGGCGAGAACACCGGGGAGCTGTTTTTT.

This clonotype was recorded many times. The rearrangement links TRBV10-3 to TRBJ2-3; D ambiguous. V was shortened by 0 bases and J by 2 bases, with 15 bases between the two germline ends. The CDR3 has 17 amino acids. The V gene's germline CDR1 is ENHRY and CDR2 SYGVKD. In DNA, the CDR3 is TGTGCCATCAGTGAGTCGATGAATCTGTATTCCACAGATACGCAGTATTTT. Translation gives CAISESMNLYSTDTQYF.

This chain links TRBV15 with TRBJ1-1, with unresolved D. The length of the CDR3 is 16 residues. Germline V gene lookup returns CDR1 LNHNV and CDR2 YYDKDF (reference sequence). The V gene lost 2 bases and the J gene lost 1 base, with 14 bases spanning the gap. The CDR3 protein is CATSRTLTSANTEAFF. In DNA, the CDR3 is TGTGCCACCAGCAGAACGTTGACCTCCGCGAACACTGAAGCTTTCTTT.

This chain connects TRBV29-1 to TRBJ2-7; no firm D call. The CDR3 contains 13 residues. V gave up 7 bases and J gave up 4 bases, with 17 bases separating them. CDR1 and CDR2 (germline): SQVTM, ANQGSEA. The CDR3 DNA follows: TGCAGCGCCAAACTCATAAGTGGTTACGAGCAGTACTTC. This gives the protein CSAKLISGYEQYF.

This clonotype was seen ten or more times. The genes are TRBV14 and TRBJ2-7, with 9 bases that match TRBD1. With 4 bases clipped from V and 2 bases from J, the junction kept 6 bases outside the gene matches. CDR1 SGHDN and CDR2 FVKESK come from the germline V gene. The CDR3 covers 15 residues. The CDR3 loop reads CASSPGTGPAYEQYF. For the CDR3, the DNA is TGTGCCAGCAGCCCCGGGACAGGGCCGGCCTACGAGCAGTACTTC. The full variable domain, its missing parts supplied by reference TRBV14 and TRBJ2-7, is EAGVTQFPSHSVIEKGQTVTLRCDPISGHDNLYWYRRVMGKEIKFLLHFVKESKQDESGMPNNRFLAERTGGTYSTLKVQPAELEDSGVYFCASSPGTGPAYEQYFGPGTRLTVT.

The V and J genes are TRBV11-2 and TRBJ2-3; D remains ambiguous. This CDR3 region has 18 residues. The V gene lost 3 bases and the J gene lost 6 bases, with 25 bases spanning the gap. Germline CDR1 and CDR2: SGHAT and FQNNGV. CDR3 loop: CASSFSPAWTSPRDTQYF. The CDR3 bases are TGTGCCAGCAGCTTTTCCCCCGCCTGGACCTCCCCTCGCGATACGCAGTATTTT.

The chain has TRBV25-1 and TRBJ2-1; D may be TRBD2 (6 bases). This CDR3 region has 14 residues. V lost 6 bases and J 6 bases, leaving 15 bases between the germline ends. In germline, CDR1 is MGHDK, CDR2 SYGVNS. As DNA, the CDR3 is TGTGCCAGCAGCACCCCGGACTATCCCAATGAGCAGTTCTTC. It yields the protein CASSTPDYPNEQFF. Full variable domain (rest looked up from reference TRBV25-1 and TRBJ2-1): EADIYQTPRYLVIGTGKKITLECSQTMGHDKMYWYQQDPGMELHLIHYSYGVNSTEKGDLSSESTVSRIRTEHFPLTLESARPSHTSQYLCASSTPDYPNEQFFGPGTRLTVL.

The table lists this clonotype with a few counts. The chain joins TRBV5-1 to TRBJ1-1; no clear D gene. Deletions cut 7 bases from V and 5 bases from J, with 9 bases between. Per the germline V gene, CDR1 is SGHRS and CDR2 is YFSETQ. The CDR3 is 11 residues long. The chain's CDR3 is CASLLGTEAFF. The CDR3 region has the DNA TGCGCCAGCCTCCTGGGGACTGAAGCTTTCTTT.

The chain carries TRBV5-5 and TRBJ2-7; unclear D gene. The CDR3 is 14 residues long. Germline V gene data show CDR1 as SGHKS and CDR2 as YYEKEE (reference sequence). V shed 0 bases and J shed 1 base, with 8 bases lying between them. The CDR3 nucleotides read TGTGCCAGCAGCTTGGTAGAGCTTTCCTACGAGCAGTACTTC. This gives the protein CASSLVELSYEQYF.

The chain recombines TRBV7-2 with TRBJ2-1; 7 nucleotides align to TRBD2. This CDR3 contains 17 residues. V lost 5 bases to trimming and J lost 1 base; unmatched junction nucleotides: 11. CDR1 and CDR2 from the germline V gene are SGHTA and FQGNSA. The DNA of the CDR3 is TGTGCCAGCAGCGGCGTCCTAGCGGCCCTATCCTACAATGAGCAGTTCTTC. This sequence encodes CASSGVLAALSYNEQFF.

The table lists this clonotype with a few counts. V usage is TRBV7-2 and J usage is TRBJ2-1; 14 positions agree with TRBD2. The V gene end was trimmed by 5 bases and the J gene end by 9 bases; junction bases not matched to a gene: 6. CDR1 and CDR2 from the germline V gene are SGHTA and FQGNSA. The CDR3 loop spans 15 amino acids. CDR3 in amino acids: CASSRGTSGRIEQFF. In DNA form, the CDR3 reads TGTGCCAGCAGCCGAGGGACTAGCGGGAGAATTGAGCAGTTCTTC.

The DNA of the CDR3 is TGTGCCAGCAGCTTAGCGCGGTTACCCAAGAACACTGAAGCTTTCTTT. It encodes CASSLARLPKNTEAFF. V gene TRBV7-2 combines with J gene TRBJ1-1; D remains ambiguous. Germline CDR1 reads SGHTA; CDR2 reads FQGNSA. The CDR3 is made up of 16 amino acids. Trimming shortened V by 0 bases and J by 1 base, and 12 bases separated the two germline ends.

The chain employs TRBV9 and TRBJ1-6, with D possibly TRBD1 on 6 matching bases. Germline assignment: CDR1 SGDLS and CDR2 YYNGEE. Deletions cut 4 bases from V and 4 bases from J, with 9 bases between. The CDR3 covers 14 residues. CDR3 amino acids: CASSLQGYNSPLHF. CDR3 coding DNA: TGTGCCAGCAGCCTCCAGGGGTATAATTCACCCCTCCACTTT.

This clonotype was detected only a few times. The chain combines TRBV20-1 with TRBJ1-2, with a tentative D call TRBD1 (5 bases). Trimming pared 6 bases from V and 4 bases from J, leaving 15 bases between. This CDR3 is 13 amino acids long. The V gene's germline CDR1 is DFQATT and CDR2 SNEGSKA (reference sequence). The CDR3 DNA reads as TGCAGTGCCAGGAGGACGGGGGGCTATGGCTACACCTTC. It specifies CSARRTGGYGYTF.

This clonotype was observed a few times. The chain carries TRBV5-1 and TRBJ1-1; tentatively, D is TRBD1 (5 bases). Deletions cut 5 bases from V and 5 bases from J, with 16 bases between. Germline lookup yields CDR1 SGHRS and CDR2 YFSETQ. The CDR3 has 14 residues. The CDR3 nucleotides read TGCGCCAGCAGAGAAGGTTCAGGGCTGACTGAAGCTTTCTTT. Translated, it gives CASREGSGLTEAFF.